This T cell receptor (beta chain) came from a study of T cells in Graves' hyperthyroidism and ophthalmopathy (dated 2019 in TCRdb). Study-wide context: Peripheral blood samples were taken at initial diagnosis, before any treatment was given. The 75 to 100 discovery patients were divided at random into training and test sets in a 7:3 ratio. To identify TCR V-J signatures that set the groups apart, the researchers used a discovery cohort of 100 patients, made up of roughly 45 with Graves' ophthalmopathy and 55 to 65 with stable Graves' hyperthyroidism. The study also compared thyroid tissue and blood T-cell repertoires from about six Graves' hyperthyroidism patients. Following sampling, methimazole starting at 30 mg daily was given to hyperthyroidism patients, and high-dose intravenous methylprednisolone was given to ophthalmopathy patients. Prospective prediction of ophthalmopathy was tested in an independent validation cohort of 18 to 20 hyperthyroidism patients and some 17 patients who later progressed to ophthalmopathy. The paper reports TCR Vbeta CDR3 sequencing of approximately 140 peripheral blood samples: 40 to 45 ophthalmopathy, about 75 hyperthyroidism and roughly 17 progressor patients. General findings and caveats noted by the study authors: Most expanded thyroid clonotypes (frequency above 0.001) were also detected in blood, suggesting blood repertoires may reflect thyroid immune responses. Sample size was not statistically predetermined, and investigators were not blinded to group allocation. A model built on a 13 V-J signature distinguished ophthalmopathy from stable hyperthyroidism, reaching about 88% sensitivity and around 81% specificity in cross-validation and 80%/75% in testing. In validation, progression to ophthalmopathy was predicted by the model with 70% to 71% sensitivity and 72.22% specificity, a median of 6.5 months before onset.

Moderately to severely active disease, a Clinical Activity Score of at least 3, a NOSPECS grade of at least 4, and a duration under 3 months were present in ophthalmopathy patients. The study excluded patients with uncontrolled infections, other autoimmune diseases, pregnancy or lactation. Diagnoses relied on clinical symptoms, serum thyroxine and TRAb, thyroid ultrasound and orbital computed tomography. PBMCs were separated from about 10 ml of fresh peripheral blood using Ficoll-Paque density gradient centrifugation. Total RNA was extracted with Trizol reagent, and quality was checked on an Agilent 2100 Bioanalyzer. Ten or more counts support this clonotype. The antigen it binds to is not known. Base qualities are not recorded, but no much larger clone differs from it by a single base. V is cut by 8 bases and J by 0 bases, and the space between the germline ends is 14 bases. Inclusive of the bounding cysteine and phenylalanine, the CDR3 is 15 residues long. The DNA shown is the 45-base CDR3, in frame from base 1. Sequences MNHNS (CDR1) and SASEGT (CDR2) are obtained from the germline V gene.

The TCR beta CDR3 regions were amplified from the RNA transcripts. The TCR CDR3 was subjected to a first round of RT-PCR using the HTBI primer set and the Qiagen OneStep RT-PCR kit. The libraries were constructed in a second round of multiplex PCR and then size-selected and purified. Sequencing of the libraries was done on an Illumina HiSeq2000 using paired-end 100 bp reads. Per the original workflow: SOAPnuke was used to process the raw data, throwing out any read that contained adapters or uncalled bases, had a mean Phred below 15, or lacked an exact constant-primer or identifier match. High-quality paired reads were merged with COPE v1.2.5, and unique nucleotide sequences were defined as clonotypes. MiTCR v1.1 was used to align the clonotypes against IMGT TRBV, TRBD and TRBJ reference segments. Analysis was restricted to V-J combinations with a frequency above 0.0001, which covered roughly 99% of repertoires. A TCS score was defined as the ratio between F50 (clonal expansion) and ExV (chaos), using BLOSUM62-based TCRdist between CDR3 peptides within each V-J. Welch's t-statistics and random forest reduced approximately 520 V-J features to roughly 13, which were used in a naive Bayes classifier (R e1071). TCRdb trimmed the raw reads at Q25, called clones with MiXCR and kept productive beta chains. Records with the same CDR3 protein are collapsed into one entry carrying the most frequent genes and DNA. These V and J calls are TCRdb output, not the study's own analysis. Counted in this sample were about 640,000 distinct CDR3 sequences; roughly 15% of them appeared once. Jointly, the top ten make up approximately 13% of the sample.

The clonotype was recovered from a woman aged 45-65 years with Graves' ophthalmopathy. Input material: blood. The V gene is TRBV6-1 and the J gene is TRBJ2-4; the D gene is unclear. The encoded CDR3 is CASGRELLAKNIQYF. The nucleotide sequence is given as TGTGCCAGCGGAAGAGAGTTACTAGCCAAAAACATTCAGTACTTC.